The T cell receptor beta chain described here comes from a study of T cells in tumors after PD-1 blockade. This clone has only one observation. The method was immunoSEQ multiplex PCR; TCRdb's version includes in-frame clones alone and lacks a portion of them. The table lists about 13,000 clones, around 68% of them singletons, with less than 30% in the top ten. This clonotype was sampled from a human donor with cutaneous squamous cell carcinoma. This material consisted of tumor tissue, taken before anti-PD-1 treatment.

The DNA of the CDR3 is TGTGCCAGCAGCCAAGTCTTAGGGGGCGTCGGCTACACCTTC. This codes for CASSQVLGGVGYTF. The chain links TRBV14 to TRBJ1-2, with 7 bases identical to TRBD1. With 1 base clipped from V and 8 bases from J, the junction kept 7 bases outside the gene matches. The CDR3 has 14 amino acids. Per the germline V gene, CDR1 is SGHDN and CDR2 is FVKESK.